Following are 21 T cell receptor beta chains from one sample sequenced in a study of CD8+ T cells in alopecia areata. Extraction and reverse transcription of RNA yielded cDNA as the sequencing template. Using immunoSEQ multiplex PCR, the repertoire was profiled, and TCRdb retains in-frame clones only, with some absent. The sample shows some 110,000 clones, around two fifths of them seen only once. Sequencing used CD4+ T cells sorted from blood. These receptor sequences come from a human donor with alopecia areata.

This clone was counted only a few times. The chain is built from TRBV29-1 and TRBJ2-7; TRBD1 matches at 9 bases. Germline lookup yields CDR1 SQVTM and CDR2 ANQGSEA. The CDR3 is 13 residues long. V gave up 7 bases and J gave up 4 bases; unmatched junction bases: 8. The CDR3 DNA is TGCAGCGCGACAGGGGGAGGAAGATACGAGCAGTACTTC. This codes for CSATGGGRYEQYF.

In its sample, this clone was seen a few times. The V gene is TRBV27, the J gene TRBJ1-1; 12 bases are shared with TRBD1. Germline CDR1 MNHEY, CDR2 SMNVEV (reference sequence). V shed 7 bases, J shed 12 bases, and the junction held 12 bases outside the gene matches. This CDR3 spans 14 amino acids. The CDR3 DNA reads as TGTGCCAGCAAACCGGGACAGGGGGCGCTGGGGACTTTCTTT. This gives the protein CASKPGQGALGTFF.

This chain links TRBV9 with TRBJ1-2, with D maybe TRBD1 (5 bases). The germline gives CDR1 SGDLS, CDR2 YYNGEE. This CDR3 region has 16 residues. The V end lost 0 bases, the J end lost 4 bases, and 16 bases lay between the germline ends. The CDR3 loop reads CASSVGSSRGSYGYTF. In DNA, the CDR3 is TGTGCCAGCAGCGTAGGCTCTAGTCGGGGGAGCTATGGCTACACCTTC.

This sequence joins TRBV2 and TRBJ2-1; 16 bases align to TRBD2. After removal of 3 bases from V and 4 bases from J, the junction contained 12 bases not matched to a gene. Per germline, CDR1 SNHLY and CDR2 FYNNEI. This CDR3 contains 20 residues. The CDR3 nucleotides read TGTGCCAGCAGTGATATTTACGGGACTAGCGGGAGGGCCCTATACAATGAGCAGTTCTTC. Its translation: CASSDIYGTSGRALYNEQFF.

This clone was counted between two and nine times. The chain uses TRBV11-2 and TRBJ2-1; the match to TRBD1 covers 10 bases. Germline lookup yields CDR1 SGHAT and CDR2 FQNNGV. This CDR3 comprises 15 residues. V was clipped by 6 bases and J by 4 bases; unmatched bases: 6. Written as DNA, the CDR3 is TGTGCCAGCAGTGGGGGGACAGGGGCATACAATGAGCAGTTCTTC. Translation gives CASSGGTGAYNEQFF.

This clone is a singleton in its sample. The V and J genes are TRBV4-2 and TRBJ2-5; either TRBD1 or TRBD2 may fit D (5 bases each). CDR3 size: 16 residues. Per germline, CDR1 LGHNA and CDR2 YNFKEQ. V lost 0 bases and J 1 base, leaving 12 bases between the germline ends. The CDR3 here is CASSQDPIGAQETQYF. The CDR3 nucleotides are TGTGCCAGCAGCCAAGATCCCATCGGGGCCCAAGAGACCCAGTACTTC.

The V call is TRBV2, the J call TRBJ2-2, with 7 bases aligning to TRBD1. This CDR3 spans 15 amino acids. The V segment lost 2 bases and the J segment 0 bases; nucleotides outside the gene matches: 0. Germline V gene lookup returns CDR1 SNHLY and CDR2 FYNNEI. The CDR3 loop is CASSEQGANTGELFF. CDR3 in DNA: TGTGCCAGCAGTGAACAGGGGGCGAACACCGGGGAGCTGTTTTTT.

Turning to this clone: This specimen includes other DNA sequences encoding the same CDR3. The rearrangement links TRBV7-2 to TRBJ2-7, with D possibly TRBD2 on 7 matching bases. The CDR3 has 14 residues. Germline V lookup: CDR1 SGHTA, CDR2 FQGNSA. Trimming shortened V by 0 bases and J by 4 bases, and 10 bases separated the two germline ends. Here the CDR3 DNA reads TGTGCCAGCAGCTTAGCGGGGGGGCCTTACGAGCAGTACTTC. It specifies CASSLAGGPYEQYF.

The CDR3 here is CSVELQGDGYTF. CDR3 nucleotide sequence: TGCAGCGTTGAACTCCAGGGGGACGGCTACACCTTC. The rearrangement links TRBV29-1 to TRBJ1-2; 7 bases are a match to TRBD1. The germline gives CDR1 SQVTM, CDR2 ANQGSEA. The V segment lost 2 bases and the J segment 8 bases; nucleotides outside the gene matches: 5. The CDR3 extends over 12 amino acids.

This chain links TRBV29-1 with TRBJ2-5, with D hard to call. Germline values: CDR1 SQVTM, CDR2 ANQGSEA. V lost 4 bases and J lost 2, with 11 bases in between. The CDR3 spans 13 residues. The CDR3: CSVGPGVQETQYF. DNA for the CDR3: TGCAGCGTTGGGCCAGGCGTTCAAGAGACCCAGTACTTC. The full variable domain, in which reference TRBV29-1 and TRBJ2-5 provide the parts outside the CDR3, is SAVISQKPSRDICQRGTSLTIQCQVDSQVTMMFWYRQQPGQSLTLIATANQGSEATYESGFVIDKFPISRPNLTFSTLTVSNMSPEDSSIYLCSVGPGVQETQYFGPGTRLLVL.

The chain carries TRBV5-1 and TRBJ2-2, with D perhaps matching TRBD1 (5 bases). V shed 4 bases and J shed 3 bases, with 7 bases lying between them. CDR1 and CDR2 (germline): SGHRS, YFSETQ. The CDR3 spans 13 residues. The CDR3 sequence is CASSGADTGELFF. Written as DNA, the CDR3 is TGCGCCAGCAGCGGGGCGGACACCGGGGAGCTGTTTTTT.

This chain uses TRBV29-1 with TRBJ1-4; D is unclear. CDR1 and CDR2 from the germline V gene are SQVTM and ANQGSEA. The CDR3 length is 15 residues. The V end lost 7 bases, the J end lost 0 bases, and 15 bases lay between the germline ends. This CDR3 reads CSAREGPATNEKLFF. CDR3 in DNA: TGCAGCGCCCGGGAAGGTCCCGCAACTAATGAAAAACTGTTTTTT.

This clone has only a few counts. This chain uses TRBV29-1 with TRBJ1-2, with 7 positions matching TRBD1. Germline CDR1 is SQVTM and CDR2 is ANQGSEA. V lost 3 bases to trimming and J lost 6 bases; unmatched junction nucleotides: 13. This CDR3 has 15 residues. In DNA form, the CDR3 reads TGCAGCGTTGATATGACAGGGCTACTGAGGGATGGCTACACCTTC. Its protein is CSVDMTGLLRDGYTF.

This clone was seen more than once but under ten times. The J gene is TRBJ1-2, the V gene TRBV29-1, with 10 bases that match TRBD1. The J segment lost 8 bases and the V segment lost 4 bases, leaving 4 bases of the junction unmatched. The CDR3 has 12 amino acids. CDR1 is SQVTM and CDR2 is ANQGSEA in the germline V gene. The CDR3 DNA sequence: TGCAGCGTTGTGACAGGGGGCTCGGGCTACACCTTC. It encodes CSVVTGGSGYTF.

V usage is TRBV7-2 and J usage is TRBJ2-7; 7 bases align to TRBD2. CDR1 is SGHTA, CDR2 FQGNSA, per germline. The V segment lost 6 bases and the J segment 6 bases; nucleotides outside the gene matches: 11. There are 14 residues in the CDR3. The CDR3 nucleotides read TGTGCCAGCAGGCTCCAGCGGGGTCAAGGCGAGCAGTACTTC. Translating it yields CASRLQRGQGEQYF.

V gene TRBV5-1 combines with J gene TRBJ2-5, with 12 bases matching TRBD2. After removal of 3 bases from V and 2 bases from J, the junction contained 2 bases not matched to a gene. CDR1 SGHRS and CDR2 YFSETQ come from the germline V gene. The CDR3 contains 15 residues. Here the CDR3 reads CASSSLAGGQETQYF. CDR3 nucleotide sequence: TGCGCCAGCAGCTCCCTAGCGGGAGGGCAAGAGACCCAGTACTTC.

This clone was counted a few times. This rearrangement joins TRBV29-1 to TRBJ1-5, with D possibly being TRBD1 (6 bases). The CDR3 runs 15 residues. CDR1 and CDR2 (germline): SQVTM, ANQGSEA. Trimming stripped 5 bases from V and 1 base from J, with 15 bases between. Written as DNA, the CDR3 is TGCAGCGTTCGACAGGCGGCGGGGAGCAATCAGCCCCAGCATTTT. It translates to CSVRQAAGSNQPQHF. Combining the CDR3 with reference TRBV29-1 and TRBJ1-5 gives the whole variable domain SAVISQKPSRDICQRGTSLTIQCQVDSQVTMMFWYRQQPGQSLTLIATANQGSEATYESGFVIDKFPISRPNLTFSTLTVSNMSPEDSSIYLCSVRQAAGSNQPQHFGDGTRLSIL.

This chain connects TRBV30 to TRBJ1-5; 7 bases align to TRBD1. The V gene end was trimmed by 3 bases and the J gene end by 7 bases; junction bases not matched to a gene: 15. This CDR3 comprises 16 residues. From germline, CDR1 is GTSNPN and CDR2 SVGIG (reference sequence). CDR3 coding DNA: TGTGCCTGGAGCCCCGAATTGACAGGGTTTATCCAGCCCCAGCATTTT. Encoded protein: CAWSPELTGFIQPQHF.

This clone was seen a few times. The chain is built from TRBV4-1 and TRBJ1-4; 7 positions match TRBD1. Germline V lookup: CDR1 MGHRA, CDR2 YSYEKL. V shed 5 bases and J 0 bases; nucleotides not matched to a gene: 9. The CDR3 covers 17 residues. CDR3 sequence reads: CASSTGTAKTTNEKLFF. In nucleotides, the CDR3 is TGCGCCAGCAGCACCGGGACAGCAAAAACAACTAATGAAAAACTGTTTTTT.

The sample holds a few counts of this clone. The chain couples TRBV5-1 to TRBJ2-7; perhaps TRBD2 as D (6 bases). Trimming removed 2 bases at V and 3 bases at J, with 15 bases between. Per germline, CDR1 SGHRS and CDR2 YFSETQ. The CDR3 spans 15 residues. CDR3 nucleotide sequence: TGCGCCAGCAGCTTAGAAACAGGAGGGAACTACGAGCAGTACTTC. Amino acids: CASSLETGGNYEQYF.

The chain has TRBV7-2 and TRBJ2-7; D gene uncertain. This CDR3 is 13 amino acids long. From germline, CDR1 is SGHTA and CDR2 FQGNSA. Trimming removed 2 bases at V and 5 bases at J, with 10 bases between. This CDR3 reads CASSLIEDHEQYF. CDR3 DNA sequence: TGTGCCAGCAGCTTAATCGAGGACCACGAGCAGTACTTC.